One sample yielded the 26 T cell receptor beta chains listed below, sequenced in a study of cytotoxic CD8 clonotypes in ibrutinib-treated CLL. Sequencing used immunoSEQ multiplex PCR; TCRdb keeps in-frame clones, though not all of them. Among around 330,000 clones, around 66% were seen once, and the ten largest hold roughly 6.3%. This specimen consisted of PBMCs, obtained after 36 months of ibrutinib treatment. The receptors shown here come from a human donor with chronic lymphocytic leukemia.

This clone has only a few counts. The gene calls are TRBV2 and TRBJ2-7; perhaps TRBD1 as D (5 bases). The germline gives CDR1 SNHLY, CDR2 FYNNEI. There are 12 residues in the CDR3. Between the trimmed V and J ends, which lost 8 bases and 4 bases, there was a span of 12 bases. In DNA, the CDR3 is TGTGCCAGCGGTGGACACTTTTACGAGCAGTACTTC. Protein sequence: CASGGHFYEQYF.

The J gene is TRBJ1-1, the V gene TRBV9, with no clear D. The CDR3 has 14 amino acids. The V end was cut by 2 bases, the J end by 2 bases, with 10 bases between. Germline V gene sequence: CDR1 SGDLS, CDR2 YYNGEE. CDR3 in amino acids: CASSVWDSNTEAFF. CDR3 nucleotide sequence: TGTGCCAGCAGCGTGTGGGATTCTAACACTGAAGCTTTCTTT.

The rearrangement uses TRBV9 and TRBJ2-5, with a possible D match to TRBD2 (7 bases). The CDR3 has 14 residues. The ends were cut back, 4 bases at V and 4 bases at J, with 14 bases in the middle. CDR1 and CDR2 (germline): SGDLS, YYNGEE. The CDR3 reads CASSPDGGRETQYF. The CDR3 bases are TGTGCCAGCAGCCCAGACGGGGGGCGAGAGACCCAGTACTTC.

This clone was seen a handful of times. This chain joins TRBV9 and TRBJ2-7; 7 bases agree with TRBD2. Germline V gene data show CDR1 as SGDLS and CDR2 as YYNGEE. Trimming took 5 bases from V and 2 from J; bases not matched to a gene: 7. This CDR3 spans 14 amino acids. The CDR3 sequence: CASSAGEKTYEQYF. Here the CDR3 DNA reads TGTGCCAGCAGTGCGGGAGAGAAAACCTACGAGCAGTACTTC.

J is TRBJ2-1 and V is TRBV6-6; 9 positions agree with TRBD1. Unmatched junction bases numbered 12, after V lost 5 bases and J lost 7 bases. The CDR3 runs to 16 residues. The germline CDR1 and CDR2 sequences are MNHNY and SVGAGI (reference sequence). The CDR3 DNA reads as TGTGCCAGCAGTCCCCCCGGGACAGGGATGAGGAATGAGCAGTTCTTC. It encodes CASSPPGTGMRNEQFF.

Written as DNA, the CDR3 is TGTGCCAGCAGCTTGACAGGGTCCTATGGCTACACCTTC. This sequence encodes CASSLTGSYGYTF. The rearrangement links TRBV7-2 to TRBJ1-2; 7 bases are shared with TRBD1. The CDR3 consists of 13 residues. V was clipped by 3 bases and J by 4 bases; unmatched bases: 2. Germline V CDR1 and CDR2: SGHTA, FQGNSA.

CDR3 region: CAGRTSESYEQYF. The CDR3 nucleotides are TGTGCCGGCCGTACAAGCGAATCCTACGAGCAGTACTTC. V and J are TRBV10-3 and TRBJ2-7; no reliable D call. CDR1 and CDR2 from the germline V gene are ENHRY and SYGVKD. The CDR3 is made up of 13 amino acids. The germline V and J ends were trimmed by 11 bases and 1 base, with 15 bases remaining between them.

This clone appeared a single time. V and J are TRBV7-9 and TRBJ2-3; D possibly uses TRBD1 or TRBD2 (5 bases each). In germline, CDR1 is SEHNR, CDR2 FQNEAQ (reference sequence). Trimming removed 5 bases at V and 0 bases at J, with 15 bases between. This CDR3 comprises 16 residues. The CDR3: CASSGWGRQSTDTQYF. The CDR3 DNA reads as TGTGCCAGCAGCGGGTGGGGGAGACAAAGCACAGATACGCAGTATTTT.

The rearrangement uses TRBV6-5 and TRBJ2-7; D might be TRBD2 (5 bases). The ends were cut back, 7 bases at V and 2 bases at J, with 12 bases in the middle. Germline CDR1 is MNHEY and CDR2 is SVGAGI. This CDR3 has 13 amino acids. The CDR3 bases are TGTGCCAGCACTCGGGATACCCCCTACGAGCAGTACTTC. This encodes CASTRDTPYEQYF.

As to this clone: The sample contains more than one DNA sequence encoding this CDR3. The chain employs TRBV5-1 and TRBJ2-2; possibly TRBD2 for D (5 bases). This CDR3 has 15 residues. Germline-derived CDR1 and CDR2 are SGHRS and YFSETQ. The V end lost 6 bases, the J end lost 4 bases, and 16 bases lay between the germline ends. CDR3 protein: CASTWRLSGTGELFF. The CDR3 coding sequence is TGCGCCAGCACCTGGAGGTTATCGGGCACCGGGGAGCTGTTTTTT.

The rearrangement joins TRBV4-1 to TRBJ2-7, with D possibly being TRBD1 (6 bases). Trimming took 4 bases from V and 2 from J, leaving 15 bases between them. The CDR3 covers 15 residues. Per the germline V gene, CDR1 is MGHRA and CDR2 is YSYEKL. The DNA for the CDR3 is TGCGCCAGCAGCCTTGAAGACAGGTTGGCCTACGAGCAGTACTTC. This codes for CASSLEDRLAYEQYF.

This clone is a singleton in its sample. The gene calls are TRBV5-1 and TRBJ1-6; TRBD1 matches 9 bases. Per the germline V gene, CDR1 is SGHRS and CDR2 is YFSETQ. The V and J ends lost 4 bases and 10 bases, in that order; junction bases with no gene match: 6. This CDR3 has 14 amino acids. The CDR3 DNA reads TGCGCCAGCAGCCCCGGGACAGGGCGCTCACCCCTCCACTTT. Amino acids: CASSPGTGRSPLHF.

In DNA form, the CDR3 reads TGTGCCAGCAGTCCAACAGGGGTCGAGCAGTACTTC. Its protein product is CASSPTGVEQYF. The chain carries TRBV2 and TRBJ2-7; TRBD1 agrees at 7 bases. CDR1 SNHLY and CDR2 FYNNEI come from the germline V gene. V was pared by 5 bases and J by 6 bases, with 4 bases of the junction left unmatched. This CDR3 comprises 12 residues.

The chain carries TRBV18 and TRBJ1-2; D gene ambiguous. The CDR3 spans 14 residues. Per the germline V gene, CDR1 is KGHSH and CDR2 is LQKENI. The germline V and J ends were trimmed by 6 bases and 6 bases, with 17 bases remaining between them. CDR3 in amino acids: CASSAPGELNGYTF. CDR3 nucleotide sequence: TGTGCCAGCTCCGCCCCGGGAGAGTTAAATGGCTACACCTTC.

The chain has TRBV15 and TRBJ2-3; 13 bases fit TRBD2. J was trimmed by 5 bases and V by 0 bases; bases with no gene match: 5. This CDR3 comprises 17 residues. Germline V CDR1 and CDR2: LNHNV, YYDKDF (reference sequence). DNA of the CDR3: TGTGCCACCAGCAGAGAACTAGCGGGAGGGCCTGGAGATACGCAGTATTTT. Protein sequence: CATSRELAGGPGDTQYF.

The chain links TRBV28 to TRBJ2-1; 8 bases map to TRBD2. CDR3 length equals 10 residues. Germline V CDR1 and CDR2: MDHEN, SYDVKM. V dropped 5 bases and J dropped 15; count of bases not matched to a gene: 3. The CDR3 loop is CASSRTSLFF. CDR3 sequence (DNA): TGTGCCAGCAGTCGGACTAGCTTGTTCTTC.

This clone was seen a handful of times. In DNA, the CDR3 is TGTGCCAGCAGTCTCGGGACAGGGGATAATCAGCCCCAGCATTTT. The encoded protein is CASSLGTGDNQPQHF. The J gene is TRBJ1-5, the V gene TRBV6-5, with 10 positions matching TRBD1. The J segment lost 4 bases and the V segment lost 5 bases, leaving 5 bases of the junction unmatched. Germline CDR1 and CDR2: MNHEY and SVGAGI. The CDR3 has 15 amino acids.

The chain uses TRBV7-9 and TRBJ1-2; tentatively, D is TRBD1 (5 bases). V was trimmed by 7 bases and J by 3 bases, leaving 21 bases between them. This CDR3 has 16 residues. CDR1 SEHNR and CDR2 FQNEAQ come from the germline V gene (reference sequence). The CDR3 loop is CASISWGMSSDYGYTF. The CDR3 DNA reads as TGTGCCAGCATTAGTTGGGGCATGTCGAGTGACTATGGCTACACCTTC. Combining the CDR3 with reference TRBV7-9 and TRBJ1-2 gives the whole variable domain DTGVSQNPRHKITKRGQNVTFRCDPISEHNRLYWYRQTLGQGPEFLTYFQNEAQLEKSRLLSDRFSAERPKGSFSTLEIQRTEQGDSAMYLCASISWGMSSDYGYTFGSGTRLTVV.

This clone was picked up a small number of times. The gene calls are TRBV4-1 and TRBJ2-3, with a weak D call TRBD1 (6 bases). From germline, CDR1 is MGHRA and CDR2 YSYEKL. This CDR3 contains 15 residues. V lost 5 bases to trimming and J lost 0 bases, with 12 bases between them. CDR3 DNA sequence: TGCGCCAGCAGCTCCAGGGGCCTGAGCACAGATACGCAGTATTTT. Protein: CASSSRGLSTDTQYF.

The chain is built from TRBV7-2 and TRBJ2-7; 8 bases are shared with TRBD1. V was pared by 4 bases and J by 1 base, with 3 bases of the junction left unmatched. The germline CDR1 and CDR2 sequences are SGHTA and FQGNSA. CDR3 length equals 14 residues. CDR3: CASSSGTGSYEQYF. The CDR3 nucleotides are TGTGCCAGCAGCTCCGGGACAGGTTCCTACGAGCAGTACTTC. Complete variable domain (other parts from reference TRBV7-2 and TRBJ2-7): GAGVSQSPSNKVTEKGKDVELRCDPISGHTALYWYRQSLGQGLEFLIYFQGNSAPDKSGLPSDRFSAERTGGSVSTLTIQRTQQEDSAVYLCASSSGTGSYEQYFGPGTRLTVT.

The chain carries TRBV5-1 and TRBJ2-3, with 11 bases identical to TRBD2. The CDR3 extends over 14 amino acids. J gave up 9 bases and V 4 bases, and 7 bases lay outside the gene matches. The V gene's germline CDR1 is SGHRS and CDR2 YFSETQ. In nucleotides, the CDR3 is TGCGCCAGCAGCAAACTAGCGGGAGAGGGGACGCAGTATTTT. This gives the protein CASSKLAGEGTQYF.

This clone was found once. V and J are TRBV11-2 and TRBJ2-2; 12 bases match TRBD2. The CDR3 loop spans 17 amino acids. Trimming cost V 4 bases and J 4 bases; bases outside gene matches: 7. In germline, CDR1 is SGHAT, CDR2 FQNNGV. The CDR3 bases are TGTGCCAGCAGCTCAGCTAGCGGGGGGGCTCTCACCGGGGAGCTGTTTTTT. Its protein product is CASSSASGGALTGELFF.

In its sample, this clone was seen a few times. The CDR3 DNA follows: TGCGCCAGCAGTGAGTCTTTGGGGCAGCCCCAGCATTTT. Residues: CASSESLGQPQHF. The rearrangement links TRBV10-1 to TRBJ1-5, with D unresolved. Germline V CDR1 and CDR2: WNHNN, SYGVQD (reference sequence). The CDR3 extends over 13 amino acids. V lost 0 bases and J lost 7, with 7 bases in between.

The V gene is TRBV10-1, the J gene TRBJ1-2; 9 bases match TRBD1. From germline, CDR1 is WNHNN and CDR2 SYGVQD (reference sequence). Unmatched junction bases numbered 11, after V lost 7 bases and J lost 5 bases. This CDR3 region has 15 residues. The DNA for the CDR3 is TGCGCCAGCAAGATGGACAGGGGTTCCTCGTATGGCTACACCTTC. It translates to CASKMDRGSSYGYTF.

The CDR3 spells CATQRQGANTGELFF. CDR3 nucleotides: TGTGCCACCCAAAGACAGGGGGCGAACACCGGGGAGCTGTTTTTT. The rearrangement joins TRBV10-3 to TRBJ2-2, with 9 bases matching TRBD1. V was clipped by 10 bases and J by 0 bases; unmatched bases: 6. Germline V lookup: CDR1 ENHRY, CDR2 SYGVKD. The CDR3 spans 15 residues.

This clone was recorded a few times. The rearrangement uses TRBV7-6 and TRBJ2-7; 7 nucleotides agree with TRBD1. Germline V gene sequence: CDR1 SGHVS, CDR2 FNYEAQ. V trimming: 0 bases; J trimming: 0 bases; junction bases outside the gene matches: 2. The CDR3 consists of 15 residues. CDR3 in amino acids: CASSLATGSSYEQYF. In DNA form, the CDR3 reads TGTGCCAGCAGCTTAGCGACAGGGTCCTCCTACGAGCAGTACTTC.